This T cell receptor beta chain was sequenced in a study of T cell responses to AZD1222 COVID-19 vaccine. Whole-study results and caveats: Two AZD1222 administrations were followed by greater Spike-specific TCR breadth and depth.

Note on this clone: Antigen unknown.

Data came from immunoSEQ multiplex PCR; TCRdb stores just in-frame clones and leaves some out. Among about 81,000 clones listed, 85% to 95% were seen once. The CDR3 spans 15 residues. Trimming cost V 1 base and J 7 bases; bases outside gene matches: 4. Germline V gene lookup returns CDR1 SQVTM and CDR2 ANQGSEA. This sequence was found in an adult who received the AZD1222 COVID-19 vaccine. The sequences come from peripheral blood, collected 28 days after the second AZD1222 dose. The gene calls are TRBV29-1 and TRBJ2-1; 13 bases are shared with TRBD2. The CDR3 loop is CSVEAGTSGINEQFF. The CDR3 bases are TGCAGCGTTGAAGCCGGGACTAGCGGGATTAATGAGCAGTTCTTC.